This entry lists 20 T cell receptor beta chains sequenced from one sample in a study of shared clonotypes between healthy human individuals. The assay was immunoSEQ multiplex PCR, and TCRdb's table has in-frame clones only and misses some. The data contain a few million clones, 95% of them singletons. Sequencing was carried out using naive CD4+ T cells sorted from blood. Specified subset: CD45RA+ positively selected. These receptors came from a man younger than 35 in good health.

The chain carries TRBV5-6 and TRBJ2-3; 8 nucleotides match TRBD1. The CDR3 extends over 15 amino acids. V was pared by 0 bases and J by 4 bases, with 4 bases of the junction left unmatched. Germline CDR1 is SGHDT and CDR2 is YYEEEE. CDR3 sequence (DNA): TGTGCCAGCAGCTTGGAAGACAGGGGTTCAGATACGCAGTATTTT. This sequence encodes CASSLEDRGSDTQYF.

This chain's CDR3 is CASSSPRQGVNTEAFF. The CDR3 DNA reads TGTGCCAGCAGCTCCCCAAGGCAGGGGGTTAACACTGAAGCTTTCTTT. The chain has TRBV7-8 and TRBJ1-1; 7 positions match TRBD1. CDR3 size: 16 residues. Germline assignment: CDR1 SGHVS and CDR2 FQNEAQ. With 4 bases clipped from V and 2 bases from J, the junction kept 10 bases outside the gene matches.

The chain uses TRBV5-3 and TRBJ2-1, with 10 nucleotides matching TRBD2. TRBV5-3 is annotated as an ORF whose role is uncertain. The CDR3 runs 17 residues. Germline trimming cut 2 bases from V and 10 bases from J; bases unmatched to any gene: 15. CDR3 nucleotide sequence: TGTGCCAGAAGCTTAGGAACAGCGGGAGGGCCGTCTAACGAGCAGTTCTTC. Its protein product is CARSLGTAGGPSNEQFF.

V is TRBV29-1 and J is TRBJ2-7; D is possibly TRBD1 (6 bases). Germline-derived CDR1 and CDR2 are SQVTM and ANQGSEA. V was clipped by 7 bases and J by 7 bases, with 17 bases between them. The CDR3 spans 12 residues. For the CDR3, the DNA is TGCAGCGCCCTACAGGGCCCTAAGGAGCAGTACTTC. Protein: CSALQGPKEQYF.

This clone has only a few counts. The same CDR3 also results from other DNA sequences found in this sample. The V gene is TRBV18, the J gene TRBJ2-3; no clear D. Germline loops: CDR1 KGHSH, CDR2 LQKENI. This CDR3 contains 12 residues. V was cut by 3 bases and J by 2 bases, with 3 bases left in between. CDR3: CASSPFTDTQYF. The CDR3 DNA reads TGTGCCAGCTCACCCTTCACAGATACGCAGTATTTT.

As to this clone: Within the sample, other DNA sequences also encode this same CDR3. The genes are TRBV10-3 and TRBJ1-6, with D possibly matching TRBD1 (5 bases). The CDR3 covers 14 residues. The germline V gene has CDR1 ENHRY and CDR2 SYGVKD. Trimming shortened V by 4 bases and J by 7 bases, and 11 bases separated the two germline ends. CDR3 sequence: CAISGQGGNSPLHF. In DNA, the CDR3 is TGTGCCATCAGTGGGCAGGGCGGGAATTCACCCCTCCACTTT.

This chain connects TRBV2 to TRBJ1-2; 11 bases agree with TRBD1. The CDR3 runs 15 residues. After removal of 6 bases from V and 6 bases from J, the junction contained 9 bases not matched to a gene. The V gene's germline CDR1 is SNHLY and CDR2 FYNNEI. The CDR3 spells CASRAGTGGINGYTF. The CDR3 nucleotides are TGTGCCAGCAGGGCCGGGACAGGGGGAATCAATGGCTACACCTTC.

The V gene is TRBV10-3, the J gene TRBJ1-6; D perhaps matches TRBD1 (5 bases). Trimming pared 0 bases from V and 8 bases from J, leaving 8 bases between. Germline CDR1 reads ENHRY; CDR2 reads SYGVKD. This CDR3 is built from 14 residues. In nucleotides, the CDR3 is TGTGCCATCAGTGAGTCAGGGGCGGATTCACCCCTCCACTTT. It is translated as CAISESGADSPLHF.

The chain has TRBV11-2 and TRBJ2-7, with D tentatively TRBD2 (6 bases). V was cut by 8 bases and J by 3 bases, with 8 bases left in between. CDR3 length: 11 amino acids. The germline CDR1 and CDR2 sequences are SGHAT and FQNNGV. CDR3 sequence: CASGGNYEQYF. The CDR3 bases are TGTGCCAGCGGAGGGAACTACGAGCAGTACTTC.

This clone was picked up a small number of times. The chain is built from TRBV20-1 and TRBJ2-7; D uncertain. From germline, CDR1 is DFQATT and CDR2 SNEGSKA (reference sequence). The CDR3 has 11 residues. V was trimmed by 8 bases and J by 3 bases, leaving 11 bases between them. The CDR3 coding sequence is TGCAGTCGCCTAAATAACTACGAGCAGTACTTC. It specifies CSRLNNYEQYF.

The CDR3 loop reads CASSYSRQRTQYF. The CDR3, as DNA: TGTGCCAGCAGTTACTCCCGACAGAGAACGCAGTATTTT. V gene TRBV6-5 combines with J gene TRBJ2-3; a weak D match, TRBD1 (5 bases). Trimming removed 0 bases at V and 9 bases at J, with 10 bases between. Germline loops: CDR1 MNHEY, CDR2 SVGAGI. The CDR3 spans 13 residues.

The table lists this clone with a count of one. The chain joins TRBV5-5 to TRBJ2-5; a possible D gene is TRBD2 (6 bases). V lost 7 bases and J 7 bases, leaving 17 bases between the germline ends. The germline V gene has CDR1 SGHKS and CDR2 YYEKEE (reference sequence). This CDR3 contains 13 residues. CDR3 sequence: CASGPAGRRTQYF. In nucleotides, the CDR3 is TGTGCCAGCGGCCCCGCGGGGAGGCGGACCCAGTACTTC.

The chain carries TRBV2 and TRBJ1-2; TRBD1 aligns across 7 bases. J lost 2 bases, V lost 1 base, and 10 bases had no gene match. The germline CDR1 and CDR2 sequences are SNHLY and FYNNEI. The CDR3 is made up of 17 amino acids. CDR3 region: CASSEGIWTGLNYGYTF. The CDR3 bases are TGTGCCAGCAGTGAAGGCATATGGACAGGTCTGAACTATGGCTACACCTTC.

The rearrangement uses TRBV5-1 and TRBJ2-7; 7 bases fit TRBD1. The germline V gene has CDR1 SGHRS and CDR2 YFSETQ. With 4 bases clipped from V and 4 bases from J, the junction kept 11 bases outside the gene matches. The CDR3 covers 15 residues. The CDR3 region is CASSLTWTGGYEQYF. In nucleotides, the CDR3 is TGCGCCAGCAGCCTAACTTGGACAGGAGGTTACGAGCAGTACTTC. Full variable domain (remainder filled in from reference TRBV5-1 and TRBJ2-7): KAGVTQTPRYLIKTRGQQVTLSCSPISGHRSVSWYQQTPGQGLQFLFEYFSETQRNKGNFPGRFSGRQFSNSRSEMNVSTLELGDSALYLCASSLTWTGGYEQYFGPGTRLTVT.

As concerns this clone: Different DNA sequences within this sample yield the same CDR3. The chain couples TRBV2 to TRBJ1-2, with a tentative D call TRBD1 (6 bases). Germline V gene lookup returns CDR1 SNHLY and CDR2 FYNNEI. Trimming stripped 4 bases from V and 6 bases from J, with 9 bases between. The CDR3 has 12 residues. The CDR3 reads CASSVQGNGYTF. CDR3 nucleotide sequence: TGTGCCAGCAGTGTACAGGGAAATGGCTACACCTTC. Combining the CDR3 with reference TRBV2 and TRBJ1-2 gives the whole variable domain EPEVTQTPSHQVTQMGQEVILRCVPISNHLYFYWYRQILGQKVEFLVSFYNNEISEKSEIFDDQFSVERPDGSNFTLKIRSTKLEDSAMYFCASSVQGNGYTFGSGTRLTVV.

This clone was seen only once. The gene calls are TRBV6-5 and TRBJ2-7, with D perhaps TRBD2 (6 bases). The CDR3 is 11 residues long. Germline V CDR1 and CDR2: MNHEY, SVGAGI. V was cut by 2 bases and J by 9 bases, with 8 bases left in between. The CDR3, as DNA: TGTGCCAGCAGTTACGGGGGGAGGCAGTACTTC. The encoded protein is CASSYGGRQYF.

Here the CDR3 reads CASSEASAYEQYF. CDR3 in DNA: TGCGCCAGCAGTGAGGCTAGCGCCTACGAGCAGTACTTC. This sequence joins TRBV10-2 and TRBJ2-7, with a weak D call TRBD2 (6 bases). Trimming removed 2 bases at V and 2 bases at J, with 7 bases between. The CDR3 has 13 amino acids. CDR1 is WSHSY and CDR2 is SAAADI in the germline V gene.

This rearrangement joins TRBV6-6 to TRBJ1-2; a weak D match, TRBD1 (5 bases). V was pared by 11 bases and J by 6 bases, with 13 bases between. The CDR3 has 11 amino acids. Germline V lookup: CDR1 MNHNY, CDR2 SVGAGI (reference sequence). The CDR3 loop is CAAGEADGYTF. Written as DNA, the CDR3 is TGTGCCGCGGGGGAGGCGGATGGCTACACCTTC.

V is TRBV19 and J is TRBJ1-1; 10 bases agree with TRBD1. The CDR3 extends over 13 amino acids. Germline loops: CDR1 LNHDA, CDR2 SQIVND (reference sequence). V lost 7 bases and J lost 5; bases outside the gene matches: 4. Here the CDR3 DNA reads TGTGCCAGTACTGACAGGGGGCGGACTGAAGCTTTCTTT. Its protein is CASTDRGRTEAFF.

Here the CDR3 DNA reads TGTGCCTGGAATAAAGGACTAAGAGCTTTCTTT. Its translation is CAWNKGLRAFF. This chain connects TRBV30 to TRBJ1-1; no clear D gene. The CDR3 is 11 residues long. The germline V gene encodes CDR1 GTSNPN and CDR2 SVGIG (reference sequence). Trimming stripped 4 bases from V and 10 bases from J, with 13 bases between. Using reference TRBV30 and TRBJ1-1 for the parts outside the CDR3, the full variable domain is SQTIHQWPATLVQPVGSPLSLECTVEGTSNPNLYWYRQAAGRGLQLLFYSVGIGQISSEVPQNLSASRPQDRQFILSSKKLLLSDSGFYLCAWNKGLRAFFGQGTRLTVV.